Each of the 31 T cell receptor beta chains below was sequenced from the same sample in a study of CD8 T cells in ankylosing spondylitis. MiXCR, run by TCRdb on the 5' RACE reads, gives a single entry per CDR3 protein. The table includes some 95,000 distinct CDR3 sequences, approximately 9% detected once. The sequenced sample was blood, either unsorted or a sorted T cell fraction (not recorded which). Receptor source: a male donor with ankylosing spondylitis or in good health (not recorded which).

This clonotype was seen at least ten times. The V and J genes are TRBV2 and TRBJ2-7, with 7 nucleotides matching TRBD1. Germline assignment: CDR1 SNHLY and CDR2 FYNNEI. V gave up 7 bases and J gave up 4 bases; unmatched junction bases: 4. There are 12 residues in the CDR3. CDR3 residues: CASTRDSYEQYF. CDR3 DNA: TGTGCCAGCACCAGGGACAGTTACGAGCAGTACTTC.

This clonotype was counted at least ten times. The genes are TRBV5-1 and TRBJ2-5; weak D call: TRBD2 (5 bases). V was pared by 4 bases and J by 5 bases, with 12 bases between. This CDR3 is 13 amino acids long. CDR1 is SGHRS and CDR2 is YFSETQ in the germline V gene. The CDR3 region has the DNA TGCGCCAGCAGCCACGGAACGGGGGAGACCCAGTACTTC. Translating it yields CASSHGTGETQYF.

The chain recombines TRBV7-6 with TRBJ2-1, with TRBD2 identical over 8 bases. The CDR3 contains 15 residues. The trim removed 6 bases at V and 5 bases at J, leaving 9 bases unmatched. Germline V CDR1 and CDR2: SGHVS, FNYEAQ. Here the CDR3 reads CASRIFAGGDNEQFF. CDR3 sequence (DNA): TGTGCCAGCAGGATATTCGCGGGGGGCGACAATGAGCAGTTCTTC. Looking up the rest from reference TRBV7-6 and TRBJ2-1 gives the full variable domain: GAGVSQSPRYKVTKRGQDVALRCDPISGHVSLYWYRQALGQGPEFLTYFNYEAQQDKSGLPNDRFSAERPEGSISTLTIQRTEQRDSAMYRCASRIFAGGDNEQFFGPGTRLTVL.

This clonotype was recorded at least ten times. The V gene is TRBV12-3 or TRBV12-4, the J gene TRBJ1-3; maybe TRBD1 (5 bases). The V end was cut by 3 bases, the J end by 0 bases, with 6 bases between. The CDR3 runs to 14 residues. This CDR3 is CASSLGHSGNTIYF. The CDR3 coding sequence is TGTGCCAGCAGTTTGGGGCACTCTGGAAACACCATATATTTT.

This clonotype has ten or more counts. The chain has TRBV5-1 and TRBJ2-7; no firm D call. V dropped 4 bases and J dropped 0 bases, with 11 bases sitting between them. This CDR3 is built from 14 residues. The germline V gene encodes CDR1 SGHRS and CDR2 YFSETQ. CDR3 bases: TGCGCCAGCAGCCGAACGGTGAGCTCCTACGAGCAGTACTTC. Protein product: CASSRTVSSYEQYF. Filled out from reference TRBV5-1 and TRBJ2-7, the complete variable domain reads KAGVTQTPRYLIKTRGQQVTLSCSPISGHRSVSWYQQTPGQGLQFLFEYFSETQRNKGNFPGRFSGRQFSNSRSEMNVSTLELGDSALYLCASSRTVSSYEQYFGPGTRLTVT.

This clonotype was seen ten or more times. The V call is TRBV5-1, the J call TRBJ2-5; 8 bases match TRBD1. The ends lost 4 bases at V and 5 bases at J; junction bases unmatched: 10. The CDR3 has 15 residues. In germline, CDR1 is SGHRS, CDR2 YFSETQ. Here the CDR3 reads CASSRNGQGKETQYF. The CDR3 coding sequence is TGCGCCAGCAGCCGCAACGGACAGGGCAAGGAGACCCAGTACTTC.

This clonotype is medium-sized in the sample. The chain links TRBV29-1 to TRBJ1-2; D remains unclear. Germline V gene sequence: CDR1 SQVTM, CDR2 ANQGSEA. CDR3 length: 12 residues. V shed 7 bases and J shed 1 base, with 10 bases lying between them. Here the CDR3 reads CSARLGNYGYTF. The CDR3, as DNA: TGCAGCGCCCGGCTGGGTAACTATGGCTACACCTTC. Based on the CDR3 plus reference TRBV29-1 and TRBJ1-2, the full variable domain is SAVISQKPSRDICQRGTSLTIQCQVDSQVTMMFWYRQQPGQSLTLIATANQGSEATYESGFVIDKFPISRPNLTFSTLTVSNMSPEDSSIYLCSARLGNYGYTFGSGTRLTVV.

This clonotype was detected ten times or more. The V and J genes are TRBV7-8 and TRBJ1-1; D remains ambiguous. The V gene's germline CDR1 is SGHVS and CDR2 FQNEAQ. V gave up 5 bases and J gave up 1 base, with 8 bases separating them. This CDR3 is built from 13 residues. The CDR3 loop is CASSRTRNTEAFF. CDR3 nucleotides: TGTGCCAGCAGCCGTACGAGGAACACTGAAGCTTTCTTT.

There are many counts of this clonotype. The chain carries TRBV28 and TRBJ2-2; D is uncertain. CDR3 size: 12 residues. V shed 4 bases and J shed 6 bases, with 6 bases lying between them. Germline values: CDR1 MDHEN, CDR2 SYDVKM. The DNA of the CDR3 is TGTGCCAGCAGTTCCGACCCCGGGGAGCTGTTTTTT. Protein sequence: CASSSDPGELFF.

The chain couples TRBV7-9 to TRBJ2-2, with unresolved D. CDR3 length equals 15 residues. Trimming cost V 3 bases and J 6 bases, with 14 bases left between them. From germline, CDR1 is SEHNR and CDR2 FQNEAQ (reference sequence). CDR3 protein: CASSFDSSAAGELFF. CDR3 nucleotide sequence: TGTGCCAGCAGCTTCGATTCATCCGCCGCCGGGGAGCTGTTTTTT.

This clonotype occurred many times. The chain's CDR3 is CASRPSGGSLEAFF. Written as DNA, the CDR3 is TGTGCCAGCAGACCCTCGGGGGGCTCGCTTGAAGCTTTCTTT. The V gene is TRBV7-9, the J gene TRBJ1-1; a possible D gene is TRBD1 (6 bases). Germline CDR1 reads SEHNR; CDR2 reads FQNEAQ (reference sequence). Trimming pared 6 bases from V and 7 bases from J, leaving 18 bases between. The CDR3 extends over 14 amino acids.

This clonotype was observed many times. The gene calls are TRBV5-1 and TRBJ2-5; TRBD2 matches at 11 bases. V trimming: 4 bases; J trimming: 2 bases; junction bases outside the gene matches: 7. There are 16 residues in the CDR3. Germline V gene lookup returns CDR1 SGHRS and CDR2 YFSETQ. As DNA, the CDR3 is TGCGCCAGCAGCACACACCCTAGCGGGGGGCAAGAGACCCAGTACTTC. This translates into CASSTHPSGGQETQYF.

The CDR3 loop is CASRGNYEQYF. CDR3 DNA: TGTGCCAGCAGGGGAAATTACGAGCAGTACTTC. The rearrangement uses TRBV28 and TRBJ2-7, with unresolved D. The V and J ends lost 6 bases and 4 bases respectively, with 7 bases between them. From germline, CDR1 is MDHEN and CDR2 SYDVKM. The CDR3 runs 11 residues.

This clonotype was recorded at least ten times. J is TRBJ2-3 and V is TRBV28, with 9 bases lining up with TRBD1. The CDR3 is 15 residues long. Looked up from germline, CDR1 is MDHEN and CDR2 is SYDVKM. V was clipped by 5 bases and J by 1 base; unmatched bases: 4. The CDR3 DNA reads TGTGCCAGCAGTCCACACAGGGGGCGCACAGATACGCAGTATTTT. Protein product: CASSPHRGRTDTQYF.

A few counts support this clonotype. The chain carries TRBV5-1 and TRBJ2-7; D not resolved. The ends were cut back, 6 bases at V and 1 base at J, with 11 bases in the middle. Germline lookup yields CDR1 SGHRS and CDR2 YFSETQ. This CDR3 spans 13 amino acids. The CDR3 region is CASKTDGSYEQYF. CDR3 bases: TGCGCCAGCAAAACTGACGGATCCTACGAGCAGTACTTC.

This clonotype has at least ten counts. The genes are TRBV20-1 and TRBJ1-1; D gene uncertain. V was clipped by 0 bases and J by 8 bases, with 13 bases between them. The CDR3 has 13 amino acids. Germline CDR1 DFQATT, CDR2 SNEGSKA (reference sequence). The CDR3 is CSAREFANMEAFF. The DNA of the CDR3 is TGCAGTGCTAGAGAGTTCGCCAACATGGAAGCTTTCTTT.

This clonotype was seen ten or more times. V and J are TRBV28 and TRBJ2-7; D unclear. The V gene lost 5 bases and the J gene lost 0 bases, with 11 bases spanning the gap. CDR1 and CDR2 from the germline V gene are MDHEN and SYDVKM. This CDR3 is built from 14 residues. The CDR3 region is CASSGVTNSYEQYF. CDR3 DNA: TGTGCCAGCAGTGGGGTCACTAACTCCTACGAGCAGTACTTC.

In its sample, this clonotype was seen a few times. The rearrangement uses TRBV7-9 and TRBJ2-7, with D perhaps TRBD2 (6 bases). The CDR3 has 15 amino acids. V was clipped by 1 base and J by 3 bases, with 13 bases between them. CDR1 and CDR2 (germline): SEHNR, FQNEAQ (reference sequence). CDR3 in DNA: TGTGCCAGCAGCTTAGTTATTAGCGGAGACTACGAGCAGTACTTC. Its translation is CASSLVISGDYEQYF. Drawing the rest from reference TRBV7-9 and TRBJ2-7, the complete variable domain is DTGVSQNPRHKITKRGQNVTFRCDPISEHNRLYWYRQTLGQGPEFLTYFQNEAQLEKSRLLSDRFSAERPKGSFSTLEIQRTEQGDSAMYLCASSLVISGDYEQYFGPGTRLTVT.

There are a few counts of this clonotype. CDR3 DNA: TGCAGTGCTATAAGGACAGGGATTAGCAATCAGCCCCAGCATTTT. Protein product: CSAIRTGISNQPQHF. The chain combines TRBV20-1 with TRBJ1-5, with TRBD1 matching 8 bases. Germline CDR1 is DFQATT and CDR2 is SNEGSKA (reference sequence). The CDR3 totals 15 residues. Losses at the gene ends were 4 bases for V and 0 bases for J; bases not matched to a gene: 5.

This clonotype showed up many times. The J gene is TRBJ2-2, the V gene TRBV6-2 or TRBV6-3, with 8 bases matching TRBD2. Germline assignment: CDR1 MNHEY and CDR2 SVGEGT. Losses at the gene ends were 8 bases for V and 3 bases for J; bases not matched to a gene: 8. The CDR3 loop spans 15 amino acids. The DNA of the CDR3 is TGTGCCAGCTCCGGGGGGGTTTTGGACACCGGGGAGCTGTTTTTT. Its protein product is CASSGGVLDTGELFF.

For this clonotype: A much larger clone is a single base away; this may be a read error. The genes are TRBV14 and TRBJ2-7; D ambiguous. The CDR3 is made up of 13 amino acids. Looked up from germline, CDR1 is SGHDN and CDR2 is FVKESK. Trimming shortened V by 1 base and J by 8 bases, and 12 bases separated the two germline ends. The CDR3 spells CASSQVYGYKQYF. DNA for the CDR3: TGTGCCAGCAGCCAAGTCTACGGTTATAAGCAGTACTTC.

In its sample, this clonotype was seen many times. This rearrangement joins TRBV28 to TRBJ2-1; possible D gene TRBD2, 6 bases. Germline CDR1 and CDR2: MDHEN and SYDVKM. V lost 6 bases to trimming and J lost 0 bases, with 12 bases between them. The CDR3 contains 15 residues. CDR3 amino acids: CASSPAGGSYNEQFF. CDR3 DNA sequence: TGTGCCAGCAGCCCGGCCGGGGGCTCCTACAATGAGCAGTTCTTC.

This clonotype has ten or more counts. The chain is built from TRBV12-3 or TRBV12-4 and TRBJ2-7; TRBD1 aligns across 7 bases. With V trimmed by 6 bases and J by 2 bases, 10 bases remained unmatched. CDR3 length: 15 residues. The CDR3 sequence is CASRSTGTVPYEQYF. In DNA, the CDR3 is TGTGCCAGCAGGTCCACAGGGACAGTCCCCTACGAGCAGTACTTC.

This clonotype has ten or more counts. This chain's CDR3 is CSAITGTGSNEQYF. CDR3 DNA sequence: TGCAGTGCTATTACCGGGACAGGTAGCAACGAGCAGTACTTC. This rearrangement joins TRBV20-1 to TRBJ2-7; TRBD1 matches at 8 bases. Losses at the gene ends were 4 bases for V and 5 bases for J; bases not matched to a gene: 10. The CDR3 runs 14 residues. The V gene's germline CDR1 is DFQATT and CDR2 SNEGSKA (reference sequence).

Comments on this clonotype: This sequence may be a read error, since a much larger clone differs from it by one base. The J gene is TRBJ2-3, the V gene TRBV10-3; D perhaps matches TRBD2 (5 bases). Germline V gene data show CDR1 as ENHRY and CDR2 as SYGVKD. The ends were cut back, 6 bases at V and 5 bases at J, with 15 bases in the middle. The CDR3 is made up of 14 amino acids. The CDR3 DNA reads TGTGCCATCAGACCTGACTATTCCAAAGATACGCAGTATTTT. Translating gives CAIRPDYSKDTQYF.

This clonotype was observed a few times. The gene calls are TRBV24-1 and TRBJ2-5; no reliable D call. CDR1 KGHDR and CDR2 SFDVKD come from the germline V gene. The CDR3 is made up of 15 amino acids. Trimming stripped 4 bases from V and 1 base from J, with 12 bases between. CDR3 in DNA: TGTGCCACCAGTGACCCTAGGCAAGGCCAAGAGACCCAGTACTTC. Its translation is CATSDPRQGQETQYF.

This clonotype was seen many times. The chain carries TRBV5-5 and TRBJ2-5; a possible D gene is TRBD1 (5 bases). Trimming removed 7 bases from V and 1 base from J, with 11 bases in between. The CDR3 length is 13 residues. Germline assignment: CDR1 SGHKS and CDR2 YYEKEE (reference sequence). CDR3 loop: CASLRRGQETQYF. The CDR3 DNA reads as TGTGCCAGCTTGAGAAGGGGCCAAGAGACCCAGTACTTC.

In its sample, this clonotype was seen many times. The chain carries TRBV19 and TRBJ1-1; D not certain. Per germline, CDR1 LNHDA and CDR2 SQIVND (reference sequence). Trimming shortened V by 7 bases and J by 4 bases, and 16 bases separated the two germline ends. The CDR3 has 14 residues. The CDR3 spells CASTPPGEGTEAFF. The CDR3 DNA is TGTGCCAGTACTCCCCCCGGGGAGGGCACTGAAGCTTTCTTT.

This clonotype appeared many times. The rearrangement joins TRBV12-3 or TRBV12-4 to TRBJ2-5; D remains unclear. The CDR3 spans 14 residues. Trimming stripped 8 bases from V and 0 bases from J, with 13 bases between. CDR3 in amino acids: CASRGRTYQETQYF. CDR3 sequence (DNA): TGTGCCAGCCGCGGACGGACCTACCAAGAGACCCAGTACTTC.

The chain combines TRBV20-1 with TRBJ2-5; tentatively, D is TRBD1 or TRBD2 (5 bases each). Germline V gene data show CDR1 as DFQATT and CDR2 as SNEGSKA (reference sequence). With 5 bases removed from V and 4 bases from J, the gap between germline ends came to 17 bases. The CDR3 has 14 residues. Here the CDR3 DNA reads TGCAGTGCTCCCGGGCTACGGGGCGCAGAGACCCAGTACTTC. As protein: CSAPGLRGAETQYF.

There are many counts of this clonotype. CDR3: CSGQNQETQYF. The CDR3 coding sequence is TGCAGTGGCCAGAACCAAGAGACCCAGTACTTC. The chain employs TRBV20-1 and TRBJ2-5; D gene unclear. Trimming took 7 bases from V and 0 from J, leaving 6 bases between them. This CDR3 has 11 amino acids. Germline V gene lookup returns CDR1 DFQATT and CDR2 SNEGSKA (reference sequence).